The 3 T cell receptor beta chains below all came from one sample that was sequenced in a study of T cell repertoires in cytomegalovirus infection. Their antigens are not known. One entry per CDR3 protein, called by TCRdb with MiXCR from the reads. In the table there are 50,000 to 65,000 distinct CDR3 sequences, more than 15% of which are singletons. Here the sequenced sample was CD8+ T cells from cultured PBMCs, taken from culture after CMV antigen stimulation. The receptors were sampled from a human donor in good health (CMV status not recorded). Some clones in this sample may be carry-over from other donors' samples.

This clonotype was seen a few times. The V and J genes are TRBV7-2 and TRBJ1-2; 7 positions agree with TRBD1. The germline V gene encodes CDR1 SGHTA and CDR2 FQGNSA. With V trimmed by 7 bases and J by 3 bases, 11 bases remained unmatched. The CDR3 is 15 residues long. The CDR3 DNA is TGTGCCAGCATACCTCAGGGGGAACGTTACTATGGCTACACCTTC. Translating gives CASIPQGERYYGYTF.

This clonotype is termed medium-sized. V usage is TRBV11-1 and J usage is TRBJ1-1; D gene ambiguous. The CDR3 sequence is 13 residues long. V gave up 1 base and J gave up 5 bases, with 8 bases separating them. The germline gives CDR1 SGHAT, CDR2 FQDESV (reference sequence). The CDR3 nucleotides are TGTGCCAGCAGCTTAGATGTGGGAACTGAAGCTTTCTTT. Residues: CASSLDVGTEAFF.

The CDR3 region has the DNA TGTGCCAGCAGCTTAGTGCTAGCGGGGGGGAGAGATACGCAGTATTTT. This codes for CASSLVLAGGRDTQYF. J is TRBJ2-3 and V is TRBV7-8; 12 bases are shared with TRBD2. The V segment lost 1 base and the J segment 5 bases; nucleotides outside the gene matches: 4. This CDR3 is 16 amino acids long. CDR1 is SGHVS and CDR2 is FQNEAQ in the germline V gene.